These T cell receptor beta chains were read from a single sample in a study of blood T cell repertoires in COVID-19. Produced via immunoSEQ multiplex PCR; TCRdb's table is partial and in-frame only. Of hundreds of thousands of clones in the sample, nearly 90% were seen once. Sequencing was performed on peripheral blood. These receptors were taken from a woman aged 40 to 50 who had recovered from COVID-19. The CDR3 runs from the conserved cysteine through the conserved F or W.

j_call,v_call,cdr3_aa
TRBJ2-7,TRBV12-3/TRBV12-4,CASRTQGGEQYF
TRBJ1-2,TRBV4-3,CASSQGTGAAGYTF
TRBJ2-3,TRBV6-4,CASKREGLSTDTQYF
TRBJ2-2,TRBV5-1,CASSSYPGELFF
TRBJ1-4,TRBV27,CASSPVGTYSEKLFF
TRBJ2-5,TRBV5-6,CASSLEGLARTQETQYF
TRBJ2-1,TRBV7-9,CASSLAGLAGPSYNEQFF
TRBJ2-1,TRBV15,CATSRTGQGYNEQFF
TRBJ1-3,TRBV6-1,CASSEVLGRGNTIYF
TRBJ2-7,TRBV3-1/TRBV3-2,CASSPTGTEQYF
TRBJ2-5,TRBV18,CASSPRTGVETQYF
TRBJ2-7,TRBV4-2,CASSQDSSGISYEQYF
TRBJ2-7,TRBV3-1/TRBV3-2,CASSQSSGLSSYEQYF
TRBJ1-2,TRBV28,CASSDRGRYGGYTF
TRBJ2-2,TRBV19,CASSPGQPGELFF
TRBJ2-1,TRBV28,CASSTTSGRAVGNEQFF
TRBJ2-1,TRBV7-9,CASSLGQGFNEQFF
TRBJ2-5,TRBV6-2/TRBV6-3,CASSYSVYRQETQYF
TRBJ2-7,TRBV27,CASSSGTALSYEQYF
TRBJ2-1,TRBV28,CASSLEGAYEQFF
TRBJ2-3,TRBV5-1,CASSPFEAGGTDTQYF
TRBJ2-5,TRBV6-5,CASGLRTGGGETQYF
TRBJ1-2,TRBV7-9,CASSMGQVVLHGYTF
TRBJ1-2,TRBV19,CASADRDYGYTF
TRBJ2-2,TRBV2,CASVPRTTNTGELFF
TRBJ2-1,TRBV5-1,CASTLPSSYNEQFF
TRBJ1-5,TRBV30,CAWSVLGVQPQHF
TRBJ2-1,TRBV3-1/TRBV3-2,CASSQGGRSYNEQFF
TRBJ1-2,TRBV9,CASSVGTGDGYTF
TRBJ2-1,TRBV4-3,CASSQDLAGAYNEQFF
TRBJ2-1,TRBV24-1,CATSLYNEQFF
TRBJ2-7,TRBV3-1/TRBV3-2,CASSPPRGSYEQYF
TRBJ1-6,TRBV6-6,CASRIQGSNNSPLHF
TRBJ2-2,TRBV9,CASSHQGEGSNTGELFF
TRBJ2-7,TRBV11-2,CASSPQGALYPYEQYF
TRBJ1-2,TRBV10-3,CAIMEGLNYGYTF
TRBJ2-7,TRBV2,CASRTGQVGSYEQYF
TRBJ1-2,TRBV6-1,CASSEETSLSGYTF
TRBJ2-5,TRBV14,CASSLAGRKGETQYF
TRBJ1-6,TRBV6-5,CASSRRPNANSPLHF
TRBJ2-5,TRBV15,CATSALGFSPQETQYF
TRBJ2-5,TRBV27,CASSSDRGPRWTQYF
TRBJ1-4,TRBV15,CATSRARLNEKLFF
TRBJ2-7,TRBV5-4,CASSSTQGTYEQYF
TRBJ2-7,TRBV4-2,CASSQDQASGNYEQYF
TRBJ1-4,TRBV28,CASSSPGGDIEKLFF
TRBJ2-1,TRBV11-3,CASRDTGTISSYNEQFF
TRBJ1-2,TRBV29-1,CSVEYQSNYGYTF
TRBJ2-7,TRBV4-3,CASSQTRDSSYEQYF
TRBJ2-7,TRBV9,CASSVGPGQGSYEQYF
TRBJ2-5,TRBV5-1,CASSATRAGETQYF
TRBJ2-2,TRBV30,CAWAIPRVTGELFF
TRBJ2-3,TRBV6-6,CASNPDRRYGDTQYF
TRBJ2-7,TRBV5-4,CASSLGISPYEQYF
TRBJ2-3,TRBV5-1,CASSLPTSTDTQYF